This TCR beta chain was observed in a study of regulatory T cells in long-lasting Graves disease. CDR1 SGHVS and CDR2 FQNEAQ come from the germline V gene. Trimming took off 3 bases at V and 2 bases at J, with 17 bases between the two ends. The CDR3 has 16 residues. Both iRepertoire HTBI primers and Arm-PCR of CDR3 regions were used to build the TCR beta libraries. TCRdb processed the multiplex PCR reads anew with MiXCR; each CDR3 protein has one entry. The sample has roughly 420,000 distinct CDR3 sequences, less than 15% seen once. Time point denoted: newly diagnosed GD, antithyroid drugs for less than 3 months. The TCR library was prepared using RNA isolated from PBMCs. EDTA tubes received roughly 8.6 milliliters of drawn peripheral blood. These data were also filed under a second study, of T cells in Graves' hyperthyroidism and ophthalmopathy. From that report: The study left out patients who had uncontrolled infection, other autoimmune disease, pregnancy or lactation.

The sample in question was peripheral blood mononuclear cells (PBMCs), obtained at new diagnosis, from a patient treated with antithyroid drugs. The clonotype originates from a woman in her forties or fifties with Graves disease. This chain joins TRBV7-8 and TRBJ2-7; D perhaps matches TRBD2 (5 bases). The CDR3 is CASSLEVLSATYEQYF. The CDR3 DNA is TGTGCCAGCAGCTTGGAGGTTTTGTCGGCCACCTACGAGCAGTACTTC. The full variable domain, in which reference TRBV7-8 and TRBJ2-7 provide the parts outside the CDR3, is GAGVSQSPRYKVAKRGQDVALRCDPISGHVSLFWYQQALGQGPEFLTYFQNEAQLDKSGLPSDRFFAERPEGSVSTLKIQRTQQEDSAVYLCASSLEVLSATYEQYFGPGTRLTVT.